One and the same sample provided the 32 T cell receptor beta chains below, sequenced in a study of cytomegalovirus exposure and HLA in healthy donors. Use of 60 Vbeta and 13 Jbeta primers characterized the PCR. Generated by immunoSEQ multiplex PCR, the TCRdb table keeps only in-frame clones and is missing some. This sample's clone table lists approximately 110,000 clones. The sequenced sample was PBMCs. Receptors were obtained from a man aged 35 to 55 in good health and CMV-seropositive.

This rearrangement joins TRBV19 to TRBJ1-5, with TRBD1 as a possible D gene (6 bases). Trimming cost V 8 bases and J 0 bases, with 20 bases left between them. The CDR3 has 17 residues. The germline V gene encodes CDR1 LNHDA and CDR2 SQIVND (reference sequence). CDR3 sequence (DNA): TGTGCCAGTGCAAGGGCAGGGGCTACACCTAGCAATCAGCCCCAGCATTTT. This encodes CASARAGATPSNQPQHF.

The chain links TRBV7-2 to TRBJ2-1, with TRBD1 identical over 12 bases. In germline, CDR1 is SGHTA, CDR2 FQGNSA. J was trimmed by 9 bases and V by 3 bases; bases with no gene match: 6. This CDR3 comprises 15 residues. The CDR3 nucleotides read TGTGCCAGCAGCTTCAGGGGACAGGGGGCTGTTGAGCAGTTCTTC. Translated, it gives CASSFRGQGAVEQFF.

This chain uses TRBV4-3 with TRBJ2-1; TRBD2 agrees at 10 bases. V lost 3 bases, J lost 2 bases, and 10 bases stayed unmatched. Germline loops: CDR1 LGHNA, CDR2 YSLEER. The CDR3 runs 18 residues. This chain's CDR3 is CASSHAIQGLATYNEQFF. CDR3 nucleotide sequence: TGCGCCAGCAGCCATGCGATCCAGGGACTAGCGACCTACAATGAGCAGTTCTTC.

V gene TRBV11-2 combines with J gene TRBJ2-5; TRBD2 matches 10 bases. Germline loops: CDR1 SGHAT, CDR2 FQNNGV. The CDR3 spans 16 residues. V trimming: 1 base; J trimming: 4 bases; junction bases outside the gene matches: 6. The CDR3 spells CASSLVLAGVGETQYF. The CDR3 DNA follows: TGTGCCAGCAGCTTAGTTCTAGCGGGAGTTGGAGAGACCCAGTACTTC.

This sequence joins TRBV27 and TRBJ2-7; D uncertain. Trimming left V 6 bases short and J 1 base short, with 7 bases between. Germline values: CDR1 MNHEY, CDR2 SMNVEV (reference sequence). The CDR3 spans 12 residues. The CDR3, as DNA: TGTGCCAGCAGATCCCTTTCCTACGAGCAGTACTTC. Its translation is CASRSLSYEQYF.

This CDR3 reads CASSPGTEDGYTF. CDR3 DNA sequence: TGTGCCAGCAGTCCCGGGACAGAAGATGGCTACACCTTC. V gene TRBV7-8 combines with J gene TRBJ1-2; 7 nucleotides align to TRBD1. Per germline, CDR1 SGHVS and CDR2 FQNEAQ. The CDR3 loop spans 13 amino acids. V trimming: 6 bases; J trimming: 6 bases; junction bases outside the gene matches: 7.

The chain recombines TRBV9 with TRBJ2-2, with D maybe TRBD2 (6 bases). Germline CDR1 is SGDLS and CDR2 is YYNGEE. The ends were cut back, 0 bases at V and 7 bases at J, with 16 bases in the middle. This CDR3 region has 16 residues. This chain's CDR3 is CASSVAAQGLGGELFF. The CDR3 nucleotides are TGTGCCAGCAGCGTAGCGGCTCAGGGACTTGGCGGGGAGCTGTTTTTT.

The rearrangement uses TRBV6-5 and TRBJ2-2; the match to TRBD1 covers 11 bases. The CDR3 has 15 residues. The V and J ends lost 6 bases and 4 bases, in that order; junction bases with no gene match: 4. Per the germline V gene, CDR1 is MNHEY and CDR2 is SVGAGI. CDR3 DNA: TGTGCCAGCAGAGGGACAGGGGGATCCACCGGGGAGCTGTTTTTT. This translates into CASRGTGGSTGELFF.

This chain connects TRBV29-1 to TRBJ2-1; no reliable D call. Trimming pared 4 bases from V and 8 bases from J, leaving 9 bases between. The CDR3 is made up of 11 amino acids. Germline V CDR1 and CDR2: SQVTM, ANQGSEA. CDR3: CSVGLRDEQFF. CDR3 nucleotides: TGCAGCGTTGGTCTCCGGGATGAGCAGTTCTTC.

V gene TRBV6-5 combines with J gene TRBJ2-7; 7 bases are a match to TRBD1. V trimming: 2 bases; J trimming: 5 bases; junction bases outside the gene matches: 6. The CDR3 contains 14 residues. Per germline, CDR1 MNHEY and CDR2 SVGAGI. CDR3 in amino acids: CASSYDSGGDEQYF. For the CDR3, the DNA is TGTGCCAGCAGTTACGACTCAGGGGGAGACGAGCAGTACTTC.

The chain employs TRBV5-6 and TRBJ2-2; 9 bases fit TRBD1. Germline V gene lookup returns CDR1 SGHDT and CDR2 YYEEEE. The V gene end was trimmed by 0 bases and the J gene end by 4 bases; junction bases not matched to a gene: 1. The CDR3 length is 15 residues. CDR3 loop: CASSLGTGATGELFF. The CDR3 DNA sequence: TGTGCCAGCAGCTTGGGGACAGGGGCCACCGGGGAGCTGTTTTTT.

V is TRBV13 and J is TRBJ1-1, with a weak D call TRBD1 (6 bases). Trimming took 5 bases from V and 1 from J, leaving 17 bases between them. Germline CDR1 PRHDT, CDR2 FYEKMQ (reference sequence). The CDR3 spans 16 residues. The CDR3 here is CASSPTGRGENTEAFF. In nucleotides, the CDR3 is TGTGCCAGCAGCCCAACAGGGAGGGGGGAGAACACTGAAGCTTTCTTT.

The chain couples TRBV4-2 to TRBJ2-2, with D perhaps TRBD1 (6 bases). CDR1 is LGHNA and CDR2 is YNFKEQ in the germline V gene. V was cut by 3 bases and J by 1 base, with 12 bases left in between. This CDR3 spans 16 amino acids. The CDR3 bases are TGTGCCAGCAGCCATCCCGGGACACGGAACACCGGGGAGCTGTTTTTT. The encoded protein is CASSHPGTRNTGELFF.

The chain employs TRBV10-1 and TRBJ2-5, with D possibly TRBD2 on 6 matching bases. V lost 0 bases to trimming and J lost 5 bases, with 13 bases between them. The CDR3 length is 15 residues. In germline, CDR1 is WNHNN, CDR2 SYGVQD (reference sequence). The CDR3 DNA reads as TGCGCCAGCAGTGAGTCGGGCGGGATGGGGGAGACCCAGTACTTC. Amino acids: CASSESGGMGETQYF.

Worth noting for this clone: This specimen includes other DNA sequences encoding the same CDR3. V and J are TRBV7-3 and TRBJ2-7, with 8 nucleotides matching TRBD2. Germline V lookup: CDR1 SGHTA, CDR2 FQGTGA. The CDR3 contains 14 residues. Trimming at V came to 5 bases and at J to 1 base, leaving 4 bases not matched to a gene. This chain's CDR3 is CASSLTGGSYEQYF. In DNA, the CDR3 is TGTGCCAGCAGCCTTACGGGGGGGTCCTACGAGCAGTACTTC.

This sequence joins TRBV7-9 and TRBJ1-5; possibly TRBD1 for D (5 bases). V was shortened by 6 bases and J by 7 bases, with 16 bases between the two germline ends. CDR1 and CDR2 (germline): SEHNR, FQNEAQ (reference sequence). This CDR3 contains 14 residues. The CDR3 loop reads CASSPTGGEQPQHF. The CDR3 DNA reads as TGTGCCAGCAGTCCGACGGGGGGAGAGCAGCCCCAGCATTTT.

The rearrangement joins TRBV7-2 to TRBJ2-3; 10 bases are shared with TRBD2. Germline CDR1 SGHTA, CDR2 FQGNSA. The CDR3 loop spans 13 amino acids. The CDR3 DNA reads TGTGCTAGCGGGAGGACCCTCACAGATACGCAGTATTTT. This translates into CASGRTLTDTQYF.

V is TRBV11-2 and J is TRBJ2-7, with D tentatively TRBD2 (6 bases). The V gene lost 4 bases and the J gene lost 4 bases, with 8 bases spanning the gap. The germline CDR1 and CDR2 sequences are SGHAT and FQNNGV. The CDR3 consists of 12 residues. CDR3 amino acids: CASSSRGYEQYF. CDR3 nucleotides: TGTGCCAGCAGCTCTCGGGGGTACGAGCAGTACTTC. The whole variable domain, filled in from reference TRBV11-2 and TRBJ2-7, reads EAGVAQSPRYKIIEKRQSVAFWCNPISGHATLYWYQQILGQGPKLLIQFQNNGVVDDSQLPKDRFSAERLKGVDSTLKIQPAKLEDSAVYLCASSSRGYEQYFGPGTRLTVT.

This CDR3 is CASSTRGYEQYF. CDR3 nucleotides: TGTGCCAGCAGCACCCGCGGGTACGAGCAGTACTTC. V is TRBV11-2 and J is TRBJ2-7, with D possibly matching TRBD2 (5 bases). Trimming shortened V by 5 bases and J by 4 bases, and 9 bases separated the two germline ends. In germline, CDR1 is SGHAT, CDR2 FQNNGV. The CDR3 sequence is 12 residues long.

V is TRBV6-5 and J is TRBJ2-7; D may be TRBD2 (5 bases). Trimming removed 0 bases at V and 6 bases at J, with 6 bases between. This CDR3 contains 12 residues. From germline, CDR1 is MNHEY and CDR2 SVGAGI. The CDR3 sequence is CASSYSAGEQYF. CDR3 DNA sequence: TGTGCCAGCAGTTACTCGGCGGGCGAGCAGTACTTC.

This sequence joins TRBV5-1 and TRBJ2-7, with TRBD2 matching over 13 bases. J gave up 5 bases and V 2 bases, and 4 bases lay outside the gene matches. The CDR3 is made up of 15 amino acids. Per germline, CDR1 SGHRS and CDR2 YFSETQ. DNA for the CDR3: TGCGCCAGCAGCTTACCTGGGACTAGCGGGGACGAGCAGTACTTC. It specifies CASSLPGTSGDEQYF.

The chain has TRBV6-1 and TRBJ1-2; D ambiguous. The CDR3 spans 12 residues. Trimming left V 8 bases short and J 7 bases short, with 14 bases between. Per the germline V gene, CDR1 is MNHNS and CDR2 is SASEGT. In DNA, the CDR3 is TGTGCCAGCGGTTGGGCTGTGAGTGGCTACACCTTC. Translated, it gives CASGWAVSGYTF.

The gene calls are TRBV19 and TRBJ1-4; D is ambiguous. This CDR3 has 11 amino acids. Per the germline V gene, CDR1 is LNHDA and CDR2 is SQIVND (reference sequence). Trimming cost V 3 bases and J 8 bases, with 4 bases left between them. CDR3 sequence (DNA): TGTGCCAGTAGTATGAGCGAAAAACTGTTTTTT. It translates to CASSMSEKLFF.

This rearrangement joins TRBV2 to TRBJ2-2; D call uncertain. The CDR3 sequence is 15 residues long. V dropped 3 bases and J dropped 2 bases, with 10 bases sitting between them. Germline loops: CDR1 SNHLY, CDR2 FYNNEI. Here the CDR3 reads CASSDYTSNTGELFF. DNA for the CDR3: TGTGCCAGCAGTGATTACACCTCAAACACCGGGGAGCTGTTTTTT.

The CDR3 DNA follows: TGTGCCAGCAGCCCCTCGGCAGGGGACGAGCAGTACTTC. Translating gives CASSPSAGDEQYF. V usage is TRBV5-6 and J usage is TRBJ2-5; the D gene is possibly TRBD1 (6 bases). With the DNA end fitting TRBJ2-7 better, the J assignment may be wrong. The germline gives CDR1 SGHDT, CDR2 YYEEEE. This CDR3 region has 13 residues.

The J gene is TRBJ2-5, the V gene TRBV6-6, with a tentative D call TRBD2 (5 bases). The CDR3 contains 15 residues. In germline, CDR1 is MNHNY, CDR2 SVGAGI (reference sequence). The ends were cut back, 5 bases at V and 4 bases at J, with 17 bases in the middle. Written as DNA, the CDR3 is TGTGCCAGCAGTCTATATCCAACGGGATTAGAGACCCAGTACTTC. Encoded protein: CASSLYPTGLETQYF.

The chain is built from TRBV19 and TRBJ1-5, with D hard to call. CDR3 size: 13 residues. V lost 8 bases to trimming and J lost 0 bases, with 8 bases between them. Per the germline V gene, CDR1 is LNHDA and CDR2 is SQIVND (reference sequence). The CDR3 DNA reads as TGTGCCAGTGGCGGATATAGCAATCAGCCCCAGCATTTT. Protein product: CASGGYSNQPQHF.

This chain connects TRBV7-8 to TRBJ2-5, with D uncertain. V was shortened by 2 bases and J by 11 bases, with 21 bases between the two germline ends. This CDR3 contains 15 residues. Germline V gene data show CDR1 as SGHVS and CDR2 as FQNEAQ. The CDR3 coding sequence is TGTGCCAGCAGCTTACAAATAGCTACTACGGGTGAGCAGTACTTC. This translates into CASSLQIATTGEQYF.

The rearrangement links TRBV28 to TRBJ1-2, with D hard to call. CDR1 and CDR2 from the germline V gene are MDHEN and SYDVKM. Trimming cost V 0 bases and J 8 bases, with 10 bases left between them. CDR3 length: 13 residues. CDR3 bases: TGTGCCAGCAGTTTATGGGGGAGCGGCGGCTACACCTTC. Its translation: CASSLWGSGGYTF.

The rearrangement uses TRBV7-3 and TRBJ2-3, with TRBD1 as a possible D gene (5 bases). V shed 2 bases and J shed 3 bases, with 12 bases lying between them. This CDR3 has 15 amino acids. Germline V lookup: CDR1 SGHTA, CDR2 FQGTGA. The CDR3 nucleotides are TGTGCCAGCAGCTTAGCAGGGATTATGACAGATACGCAGTATTTT. Its translation: CASSLAGIMTDTQYF.

This chain joins TRBV7-2 and TRBJ1-5, with 8 bases aligning to TRBD1. Germline-derived CDR1 and CDR2 are SGHTA and FQGNSA. The CDR3 runs 14 residues. J was trimmed by 6 bases and V by 3 bases; bases with no gene match: 4. The DNA for the CDR3 is TGTGCCAGCAGCTTTAGTACAGGGGGTCAGCCCCAGCATTTT. Its translation is CASSFSTGGQPQHF.

The rearrangement joins TRBV6-5 to TRBJ2-2, with D maybe TRBD1 (6 bases). The CDR3 is made up of 16 amino acids. Deletions cut 4 bases from V and 3 bases from J, with 15 bases between. Germline CDR1 reads MNHEY; CDR2 reads SVGAGI. CDR3 DNA sequence: TGTGCCAGCAGTTTTTCCTACAGGGTGGACACCGGGGAGCTGTTTTTT. This encodes CASSFSYRVDTGELFF.